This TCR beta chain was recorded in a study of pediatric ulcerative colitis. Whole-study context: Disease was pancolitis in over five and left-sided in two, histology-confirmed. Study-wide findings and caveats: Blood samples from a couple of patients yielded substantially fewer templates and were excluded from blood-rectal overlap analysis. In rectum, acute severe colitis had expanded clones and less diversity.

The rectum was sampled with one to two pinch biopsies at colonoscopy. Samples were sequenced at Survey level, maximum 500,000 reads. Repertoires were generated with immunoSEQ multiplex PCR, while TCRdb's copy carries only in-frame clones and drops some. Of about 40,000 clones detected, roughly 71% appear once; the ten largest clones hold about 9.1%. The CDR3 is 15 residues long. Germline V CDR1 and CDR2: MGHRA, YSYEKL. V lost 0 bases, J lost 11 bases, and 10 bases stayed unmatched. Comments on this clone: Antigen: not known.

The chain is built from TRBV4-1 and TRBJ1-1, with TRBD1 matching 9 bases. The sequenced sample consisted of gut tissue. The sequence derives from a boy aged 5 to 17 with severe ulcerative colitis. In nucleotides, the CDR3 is TGCGCCAGCAGCCAAGATCAAACAATAGGGACAGGGGCTTTCTTT. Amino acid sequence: CASSQDQTIGTGAFF.